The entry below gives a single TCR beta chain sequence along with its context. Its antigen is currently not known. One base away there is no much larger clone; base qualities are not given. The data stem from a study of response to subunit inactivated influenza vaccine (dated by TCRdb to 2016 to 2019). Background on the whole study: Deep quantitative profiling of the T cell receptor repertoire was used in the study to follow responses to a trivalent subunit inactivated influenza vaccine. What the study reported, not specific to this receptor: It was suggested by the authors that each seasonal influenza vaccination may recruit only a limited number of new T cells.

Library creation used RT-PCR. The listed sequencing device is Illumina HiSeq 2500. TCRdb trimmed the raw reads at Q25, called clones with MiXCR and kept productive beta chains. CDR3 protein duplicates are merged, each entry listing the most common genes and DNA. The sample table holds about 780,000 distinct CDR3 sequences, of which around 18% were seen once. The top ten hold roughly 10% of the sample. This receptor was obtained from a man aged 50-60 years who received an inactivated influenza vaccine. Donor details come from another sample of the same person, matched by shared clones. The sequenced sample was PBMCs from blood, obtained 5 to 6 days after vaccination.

DNA sequence: TGTGCCAGCAGCTTGGAGCAGGGTCCCTACACAGATACGCAGTATTTT. Translated, it gives CASSLEQGPYTDTQYF. The chain joins TRBV5-5 to TRBJ2-3; TRBD1 might be the D gene, on 5 matching bases. The junction shows trimming of 0 bases on V and 2 bases on J, plus 13 bases between the germline ends. Spanning cysteine to phenylalanine, the CDR3 consists of 16 amino acids. Of the read, only the CDR3 DNA is kept; its 48 bases are in frame from base 1. According to the germline V gene (reference sequence), CDR1 reads SGHKS and CDR2 reads YYEKEE.